The present T cell receptor beta chain was sequenced within a study of OX40 agonist ivuxolimab in advanced cancers. Study as a whole: The patients received agonistic anti-OX40 (CD134) antibody ivuxolimab. Of the participants, approximately 44% had some prior anti-PD-1, anti-PD-L1 or anti-CTLA-4 therapy, which was allowed.

Using immunoSEQ multiplex PCR, the repertoire was profiled, and TCRdb retains in-frame clones only, with some absent. Among tens of thousands of clones listed, roughly 84% were seen once. The CDR3 covers 14 residues. Looked up from germline, CDR1 is MGHDK and CDR2 is SYGVNS. V lost 6 bases to trimming and J lost 7 bases; unmatched junction nucleotides: 11. The table lists this clone with a few counts. This chain uses TRBV25-1 with TRBJ1-1; TRBD1 agrees at 7 bases. This receptor was identified in an adult with an advanced solid tumor such as melanoma, head and neck, liver or kidney cancer. Source: CD4+ or CD8+ T cells sorted from blood, taken in a trial of the OX40 agonist ivuxolimab. CDR3 in amino acids: CASRVDRVSDEAFF. CDR3 nucleotides: TGTGCCAGCAGGGTCGACAGGGTATCGGATGAAGCTTTCTTT.